The 14 T cell receptor beta chains listed next were all sequenced from one sample in a study of PD-1 blockade in classical Hodgkin lymphoma (dated by TCRdb to the early 2020s). Libraries were built with the immunoSEQ multiplex PCR assay. Here the immuneACCESS table is served through TCRdb, limited to in-frame sequences with V and J called. Missing clones are a known gap in these copies; in checked studies unresolved V genes cover under half, and the rest lacks a known reason. Present in this sample are 20,000 to 25,000 clones, over 60% of which were seen just once. The biggest ten clones account for 15% to 20% of the sample. The sample's time point, from its label and the paper: cycle 4 day 1 (C4D1), after 5 to 7 weeks of nivolumab. Relapse after autologous stem cell transplantation had occurred in all trial patients, and cohorts A, B and C were distinguished by prior brentuximab vedotin exposure.

Sample: peripheral blood mononuclear cells (PBMCs), taken before the fourth cycle of nivolumab. The receptor source for this set is a human donor with classical Hodgkin lymphoma.

The rearrangement joins TRBV7-9 to TRBJ1-1, with unresolved D. The germline gives CDR1 SEHNR, CDR2 FQNEAQ (reference sequence). V was shortened by 1 base and J by 2 bases, with 8 bases between the two germline ends. The CDR3 runs 14 residues. DNA for the CDR3: TGTGCCAGCAGCTTAGAAGCAGCCAACACTGAAGCTTTCTTT. This encodes CASSLEAANTEAFF.

The gene calls are TRBV7-2 and TRBJ1-2; D gene uncertain. Germline V CDR1 and CDR2: SGHTA, FQGNSA. V was clipped by 3 bases and J by 6 bases, with 14 bases between them. The CDR3 loop spans 14 amino acids. CDR3 region: CASSFVGRTHGYTF. As DNA, the CDR3 is TGTGCCAGCAGCTTCGTCGGACGGACGCATGGCTACACCTTC. The entire variable domain, with the rest obtained from reference TRBV7-2 and TRBJ1-2, is as follows: GAGVSQSPSNKVTEKGKDVELRCDPISGHTALYWYRQSLGQGLEFLIYFQGNSAPDKSGLPSDRFSAERTGGSVSTLTIQRTQQEDSAVYLCASSFVGRTHGYTFGSGTRLTVV.

The chain has TRBV9 and TRBJ1-2; tentative D call: TRBD1 (5 bases). Germline loops: CDR1 SGDLS, CDR2 YYNGEE. V gave up 5 bases and J gave up 4 bases, with 12 bases separating them. CDR3 length: 13 residues. CDR3 amino acids: CASRQEGTYGYTF. The CDR3 DNA reads TGTGCCAGCAGGCAAGAGGGGACCTATGGCTACACCTTC.

The J gene is TRBJ2-4, the V gene TRBV2; 7 bases are shared with TRBD1. The CDR3 runs to 15 residues. V trimming: 4 bases; J trimming: 10 bases; junction bases outside the gene matches: 13. Per the germline V gene, CDR1 is SNHLY and CDR2 is FYNNEI. The CDR3 coding sequence is TGTGCCAGCAGTGCTCCCCTTCGGGACAGTTGGATTCAGTACTTC. Translating it yields CASSAPLRDSWIQYF.

V and J are TRBV18 and TRBJ1-6; 7 bases line up with TRBD1. V shed 3 bases and J 7 bases; nucleotides not matched to a gene: 3. Per germline, CDR1 KGHSH and CDR2 LQKENI. CDR3 length equals 14 residues. The chain's CDR3 is CASSPRGLNSPLHF. The CDR3 coding sequence is TGTGCCAGCTCACCGAGGGGGCTCAATTCACCCCTCCACTTT.

The CDR3 region is CASSQHRGKSHETQYF. CDR3 bases: TGCGCCAGCAGCCAGCACAGGGGGAAGTCGCATGAGACCCAGTACTTC. The V call is TRBV4-3, the J call TRBJ2-5; 8 bases map to TRBD1. The germline V gene encodes CDR1 LGHNA and CDR2 YSLEER. Trimming cost V 3 bases and J 5 bases; bases outside gene matches: 11. The CDR3 covers 16 residues.

V gene TRBV7-2 combines with J gene TRBJ2-3, with D tentatively TRBD1 (7 bases). The germline V gene has CDR1 SGHTA and CDR2 FQGNSA. This CDR3 comprises 15 residues. Trimming left V 1 base short and J 5 bases short, with 13 bases between. Written as DNA, the CDR3 is TGTGCCAGCAGCTTAGTAGGAGGGGGCTTAGATACGCAGTATTTT. Translation gives CASSLVGGGLDTQYF.

The gene calls are TRBV4-2 and TRBJ2-5, with TRBD2 identical over 7 bases. Germline V gene data show CDR1 as LGHNA and CDR2 as YNFKEQ. The ends lost 3 bases at V and 5 bases at J; junction bases unmatched: 9. The CDR3 has 15 amino acids. The CDR3 protein is CASSQETGGGETQYF. The CDR3, as DNA: TGTGCCAGCAGCCAGGAGACGGGGGGAGGGGAGACCCAGTACTTC.

This chain links TRBV29-1 with TRBJ1-1; D gene ambiguous. CDR3 size: 13 residues. Trimming took off 6 bases at V and 1 base at J, with 12 bases between the two ends. Germline V gene lookup returns CDR1 SQVTM and CDR2 ANQGSEA. CDR3 loop: CSVSFAGNTEAFF. CDR3 DNA: TGCAGCGTGTCGTTTGCGGGGAACACTGAAGCTTTCTTT.

This clone was counted between two and nine times. This chain uses TRBV30 with TRBJ1-1, with D possibly matching TRBD1 (5 bases). The V gene's germline CDR1 is GTSNPN and CDR2 SVGIG (reference sequence). Trimming pared 4 bases from V and 1 base from J, leaving 13 bases between. The CDR3 has 14 residues. The CDR3 DNA reads TGTGCCTGGAACCCGGGACCGTGGAACACTGAAGCTTTCTTT. Protein: CAWNPGPWNTEAFF.

This sequence joins TRBV23-1 and TRBJ2-2; 8 bases agree with TRBD1. TRBV23-1 is treated as an ORF (open reading frame) with a function not yet certain. The CDR3 has 15 amino acids. Trimming took 6 bases from V and 7 from J; bases not matched to a gene: 10. The CDR3 DNA reads TGCGCCAGCAGGTGGGACAGGAGCATCATCGGGGAGCTGTTTTTT. Its translation: CASRWDRSIIGELFF.

The chain couples TRBV6-5 to TRBJ1-1; D unresolved. V shed 3 bases and J shed 1 base, with 15 bases lying between them. Germline V lookup: CDR1 MNHEY, CDR2 SVGAGI. This CDR3 is 16 amino acids long. The DNA for the CDR3 is TGTGCCAGCAGTTATACCGCGATGGGGTGGAACACTGAAGCTTTCTTT. Amino acid sequence: CASSYTAMGWNTEAFF.

The CDR3 DNA sequence: TGTGCCTGGAGGGGACAAAATAATTCACCCCTCCACTTT. Its protein is CAWRGQNNSPLHF. This rearrangement joins TRBV30 to TRBJ1-6, with TRBD1 as a possible D gene (6 bases). Germline-derived CDR1 and CDR2 are GTSNPN and SVGIG (reference sequence). V shed 3 bases and J shed 5 bases, with 8 bases lying between them. The CDR3 spans 13 residues.

This clone was seen more than once but under ten times. V gene TRBV9 combines with J gene TRBJ1-3; tentatively, D is TRBD1 (5 bases). The CDR3 loop spans 14 amino acids. V gave up 0 bases and J gave up 8 bases, with 12 bases separating them. Germline lookup yields CDR1 SGDLS and CDR2 YYNGEE. The CDR3 protein is CASSVGGLEDTIYF. In DNA form, the CDR3 reads TGTGCCAGCAGCGTAGGGGGACTAGAGGACACCATATATTTT.